Here is one T cell receptor beta chain with its context. This clonotype was seen at least ten times. The specificity of this receptor is unknown. Per-base quality was not reported, and no clone a single base away is much larger than it. The sample is drawn from a study of regulatory T cells in long-lasting Graves disease listed by TCRdb under 2021. As for the study more broadly: In the newly diagnosed Graves' disease group, patients had been taking antithyroid drugs for less than 3 months. Peripheral blood TCR sequencing and RNA sequencing compared persistent Graves' disease patients with newly diagnosed Graves' disease patients. The study was conducted in China and was registered as a clinical trial. A total of around 35 samples underwent TCR sequencing, from about 13 patients with persistent Graves' disease and roughly 20 patients with newly diagnosed Graves' disease.

Library preparation used multiplex PCR. Sequencing was carried out with an Illumina HiSeq 4000. iRepertoire HTBI primers and Arm-PCR amplification of CDR3 regions were used to construct TCR beta libraries. Before sequencing, the PCR products went through gel purification. The paper's data handling went like this. Gene usage analysis of CDR3 amino acid clonotypes used the approximately 62 TRBV and about 15 TRBJ segments found across samples. Filtered high-quality paired reads were merged into contigs using COPE and FqMerger. BLAST was used to align contigs to IMGT TRBV, TRBD and TRBJ reference genes, and CDR3 was defined according to IMGT. Any clonotype with a frequency above 0.1% was classified as a highly expanded clone. Repertoire diversity was measured by Shannon entropy, and V-J evenness by the Gini coefficient. Public clonotypes were defined as clonotypes shared by more than one individual. TCRdb cleaned the public reads at Q25 with fastp, built clones with MiXCR and kept in-frame beta chains. Rows matching on CDR3 protein sequence are summarized as one entry with the most common DNA and genes. What appears here as the V and J calls and clone size reflects TCRdb's work, not the paper's. The sample table shows approximately 470,000 distinct CDR3 sequences, and about a sixth are seen once. The ten largest account for less than 15% of the sample.

The label giving this sample's time point can be read as: newly diagnosed GD, antithyroid drugs for less than 3 months. For both TCR sequencing and RNA sequencing, RNA was extracted from PBMCs using TRIzol. The diagnosis of Graves' disease was made according to American Thyroid Association guidelines. The patients came from an endocrinology department in Xi'an, China. Each patient gave about 9.1 milliliters of peripheral blood, collected in an EDTA anticoagulant tube. PBMCs were isolated by Ficoll Paque Plus density gradient separation without further T cell sorting. An Agilent 2100 Bioanalyzer and agarose gel were used to check RNA quality, and a NanoDrop 2000 was used to measure RNA concentration. Its CDR3 holds 14 amino acids, cysteine through phenylalanine. CDR3 DNA only is kept here, 42 bases in frame from base 1. At the junction V is shortened by 5 bases and J by 2 bases; bases outside the gene matches: 4. As encoded in the germline V gene (reference sequence), CDR1 is DFQATT while CDR2 is SNEGSKA.

What the work shows at the level of the full study, not this receptor alone: Only the TCR beta chain was sequenced and analyzed. TRBV28, TRBJ1-2 and TRBJ2-5 were preferentially used in persistent disease, while TRBV20-1 and TRBJ2-1 were favored in newly diagnosed disease. The authors noted that the small sample size was a limitation that may lower accuracy. Compared with newly diagnosed patients, persistent Graves' disease patients had lower TCR Shannon entropy and fewer highly expanded clones, which suggests clonal expansion. Because the primary lesion, thyroid tissue, could not be accessed, the study looked at peripheral blood alone. A larger number of public clonotypes was shared among persistent patients (around 2,500) than among newly diagnosed patients (around 880).

In addition, the sample was reused for a study of T cells in Graves' hyperthyroidism and ophthalmopathy. According to the second study: A patient counted as having stable Graves' hyperthyroidism if no progression to ophthalmopathy occurred over 18 months of follow-up. Hyperthyroidism patients were newly diagnosed, had a disease duration of under 2 months, and were aged 18 to 65 years. Any patient with an uncontrolled infection, another autoimmune disease, pregnancy or lactation was excluded. Diagnoses were based on clinical symptoms, serum thyroxine and TRAb, thyroid ultrasound and orbital computed tomography. The TCR CDR3 was subjected to a first round of RT-PCR using the HTBI primer set and the Qiagen OneStep RT-PCR kit. Most expanded thyroid clonotypes (frequency above 0.001) were also detected in blood, a finding suggesting that blood repertoires may reflect thyroid immune responses. Ophthalmopathy was separated from stable hyperthyroidism by a 13 V-J signature model, with approximately 85% sensitivity and about 81% specificity obtained in cross-validation and 80%/75% obtained in testing. In validation, the model predicted progression to ophthalmopathy with 55% to 71% sensitivity and roughly 75% specificity, a median of about 6 months before onset. To identify TCR V-J signatures that set the groups apart, the researchers used a discovery cohort of 100 or so patients, made up of fewer than 50 with Graves' ophthalmopathy and about 59 with stable Graves' hyperthyroidism. Prospective prediction of ophthalmopathy was tested in an independent validation cohort of under 20 hyperthyroidism patients and around 16 patients who later progressed to ophthalmopathy. The 100 or so discovery patients were divided at random into training and test sets in a 7:3 ratio. In more than 5 Graves' hyperthyroidism patients, the study also compared T-cell repertoires from thyroid tissue with T-cell repertoires from blood. Once sampling was done, hyperthyroidism patients were given methimazole at a starting dose of 30 mg daily, whereas ophthalmopathy patients were given high-dose intravenous methylprednisolone. Libraries were constructed in a second round of multiplex PCR, after which size selection and purification were carried out. Libraries were sequenced paired-end with 100 bp reads on an Illumina HiSeq2000. SOAPnuke was used to process the raw data, removing reads that contained adapters or uncalled bases, had a mean Phred below 15, or lacked an exact match to the constant primer or identifier. High-quality paired reads were merged with COPE v1.2.5, and unique nucleotide sequences were defined as clonotypes. MiTCR v1.1 was used to align clonotypes to the IMGT TRBV, TRBD and TRBJ reference segments. The analysis was restricted to V-J combinations with a frequency above 0.0001, which together covered approximately 99% of the repertoires. The TCS score was defined as F50 (clonal expansion) divided by E x V (chaos), with BLOSUM62-based TCRdist calculated between CDR3 peptides within each V-J. Welch's t-statistics and random forest reduced 500 to 650 V-J features to 13, which were used in a naive Bayes classifier (R e1071). Sample size was not statistically predetermined, and investigators were not blinded to group allocation. TCR Vbeta CDR3 sequencing of around 130 peripheral blood samples (under 45 ophthalmopathy, about 74 hyperthyroidism and some 17 progressor patients) is reported in the paper.

The sequencing here drew on peripheral blood mononuclear cells (PBMCs), taken at new diagnosis, from a patient treated with antithyroid drugs. The clonotype was recovered from a middle-aged man with Graves disease. Donor details come from another sample of the same person, matched by shared clones. The chain employs TRBV20-1 and TRBJ2-5; 11 nucleotides in the junction match TRBD2. In nucleotides, the sequence is TGCAGTGCTCCCGGGACTAGCGGACAAGAGACCCAGTACTTC. It is translated as CSAPGTSGQETQYF.